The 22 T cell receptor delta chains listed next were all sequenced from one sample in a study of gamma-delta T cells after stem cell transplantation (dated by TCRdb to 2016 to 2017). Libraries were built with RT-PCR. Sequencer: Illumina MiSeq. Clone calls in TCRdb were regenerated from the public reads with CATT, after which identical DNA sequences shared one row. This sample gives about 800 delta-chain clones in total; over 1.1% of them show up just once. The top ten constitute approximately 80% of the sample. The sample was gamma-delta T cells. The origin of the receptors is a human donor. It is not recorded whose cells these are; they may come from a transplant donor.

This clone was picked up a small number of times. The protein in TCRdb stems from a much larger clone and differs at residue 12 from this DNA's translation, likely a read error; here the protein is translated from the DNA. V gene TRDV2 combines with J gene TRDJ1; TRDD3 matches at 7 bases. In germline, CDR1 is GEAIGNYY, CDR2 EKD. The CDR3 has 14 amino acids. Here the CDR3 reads CACDGLGFTDKPIF. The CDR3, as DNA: TGTGCCTGTGACGGACTGGGGTTCACCGATAAACCCATCTTT.

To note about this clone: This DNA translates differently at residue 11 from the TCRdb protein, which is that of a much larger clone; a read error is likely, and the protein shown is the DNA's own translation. DNA for the CDR3: TGTGCCTGTGACACCGTCGTTAGGGGATCCGGCACCGATAAACTCATCTTT. Residues: CACDTVVRGSGTDKLIF. V gene TRDV2 combines with J gene TRDJ1; weak D call: TRDD3 (6 bases). Germline V lookup: CDR1 GEAIGNYY, CDR2 EKD. Trimming cost V 0 bases and J 1 base, with 17 bases left between them. This CDR3 comprises 17 residues.

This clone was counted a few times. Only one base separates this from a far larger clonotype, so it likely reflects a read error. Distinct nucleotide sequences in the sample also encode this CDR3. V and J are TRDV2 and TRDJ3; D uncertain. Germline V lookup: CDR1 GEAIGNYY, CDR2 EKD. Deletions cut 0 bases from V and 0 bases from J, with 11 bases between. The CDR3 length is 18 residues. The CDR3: CACDTAGVSSWDTRQMFF. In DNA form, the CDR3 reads TGTGCCTGTGACACCGCTGGAGTAAGCTCCTGGGACACCCGACAGATGTTTTTC.

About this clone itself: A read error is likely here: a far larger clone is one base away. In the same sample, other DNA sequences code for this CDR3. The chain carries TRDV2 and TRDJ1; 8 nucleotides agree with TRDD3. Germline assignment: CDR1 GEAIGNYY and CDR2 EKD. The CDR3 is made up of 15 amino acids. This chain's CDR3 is CACDPLLGDTDKLIF. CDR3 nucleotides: TGTGCTTGTGACCCGCTACTGGGGGACACCGATAAACTCATCTTT.

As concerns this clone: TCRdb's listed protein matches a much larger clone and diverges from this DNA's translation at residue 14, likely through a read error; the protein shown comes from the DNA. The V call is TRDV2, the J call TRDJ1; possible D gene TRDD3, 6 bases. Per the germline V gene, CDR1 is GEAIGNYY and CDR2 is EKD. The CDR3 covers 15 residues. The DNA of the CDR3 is TGTGCCTGTGACACCGTAGGGGGACCCACCGATAAACTCACCTTT. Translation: CACDTVGGPTDKLTF.

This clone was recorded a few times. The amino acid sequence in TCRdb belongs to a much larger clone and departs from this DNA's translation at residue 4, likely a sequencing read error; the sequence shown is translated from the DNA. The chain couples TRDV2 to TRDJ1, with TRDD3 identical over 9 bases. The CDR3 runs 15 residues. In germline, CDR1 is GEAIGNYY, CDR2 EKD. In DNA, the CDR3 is TGTGCCTGTGGCACCCTGGGGGATCGAGACGATAAACTCATCTTT. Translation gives CACGTLGDRDDKLIF.

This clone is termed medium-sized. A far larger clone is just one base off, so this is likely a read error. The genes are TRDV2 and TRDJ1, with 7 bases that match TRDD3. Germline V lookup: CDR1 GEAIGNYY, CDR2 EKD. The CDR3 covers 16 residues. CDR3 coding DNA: TGTGCCTGTGGCACCGTTGGGGGACGTCCTACCGATAAACTCATCTTT. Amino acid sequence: CACGTVGGRPTDKLIF.

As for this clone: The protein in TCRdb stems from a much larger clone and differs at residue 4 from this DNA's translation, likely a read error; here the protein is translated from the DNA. The CDR3 protein is CACETLLGDTPTGTDKLIF. The CDR3 nucleotides read TGTGCCTGTGAAACCTTACTGGGGGATACGCCTACGGGCACCGATAAACTCATCTTT. This chain joins TRDV2 and TRDJ1, with TRDD3 matching 13 bases. CDR1 and CDR2 from the germline V gene are GEAIGNYY and EKD. V was pared by 4 bases and J by 1 base, with 14 bases of the junction left unmatched. The CDR3 has 19 residues.

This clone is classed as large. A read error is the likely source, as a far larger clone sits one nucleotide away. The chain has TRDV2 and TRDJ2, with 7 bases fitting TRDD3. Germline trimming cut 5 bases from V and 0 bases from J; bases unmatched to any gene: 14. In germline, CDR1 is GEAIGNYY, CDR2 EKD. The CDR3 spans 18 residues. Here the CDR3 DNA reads TGTGCCTGTGGCACTCTGGGGGCCACCCCCTCTTTGACAGCACAACTCTTCTTT. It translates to CACGTLGATPSLTAQLFF.

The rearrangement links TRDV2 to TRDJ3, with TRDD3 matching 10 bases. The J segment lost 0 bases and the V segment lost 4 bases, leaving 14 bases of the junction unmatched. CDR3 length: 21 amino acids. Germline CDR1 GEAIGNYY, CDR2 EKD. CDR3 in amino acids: CACERLVLGDSYSWDTRQMFF. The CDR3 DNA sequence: TGTGCCTGTGAAAGACTCGTACTGGGGGATTCCTACTCCTGGGACACCCGACAGATGTTTTTC.

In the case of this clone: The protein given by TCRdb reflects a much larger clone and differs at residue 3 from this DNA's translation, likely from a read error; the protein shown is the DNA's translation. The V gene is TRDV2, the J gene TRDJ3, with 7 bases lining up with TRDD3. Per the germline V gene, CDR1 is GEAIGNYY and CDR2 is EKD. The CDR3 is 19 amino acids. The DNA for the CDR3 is TGTGCCCGTGACACAATGGGGGACATTAGCTCCTGGGACACCCGACAGATGTTTTTC. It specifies CARDTMGDISSWDTRQMFF.

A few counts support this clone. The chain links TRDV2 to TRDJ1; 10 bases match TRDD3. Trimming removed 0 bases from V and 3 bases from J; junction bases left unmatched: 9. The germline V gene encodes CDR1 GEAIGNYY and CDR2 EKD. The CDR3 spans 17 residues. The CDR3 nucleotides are TGTGCCTGTGACACCGTTAGCCTGGGGGATAGATCCGATAAACTCATCTTT. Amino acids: CACDTVSLGDRSDKLIF.

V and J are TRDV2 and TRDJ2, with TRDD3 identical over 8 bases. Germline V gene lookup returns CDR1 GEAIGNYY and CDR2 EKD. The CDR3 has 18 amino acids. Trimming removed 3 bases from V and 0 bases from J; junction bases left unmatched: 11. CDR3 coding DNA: TGTGCCTGTGACCCCTGGGGGAACACCCCCTCTTTGACAGCACAACTCTTCTTT. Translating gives CACDPWGNTPSLTAQLFF.

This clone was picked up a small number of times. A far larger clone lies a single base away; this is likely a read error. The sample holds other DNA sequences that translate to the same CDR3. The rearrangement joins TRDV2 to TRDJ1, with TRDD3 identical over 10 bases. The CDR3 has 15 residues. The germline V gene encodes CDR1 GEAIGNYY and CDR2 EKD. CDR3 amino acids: CACDSLGDRSDKLIF. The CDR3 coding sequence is TGTGCCTGTGACAGTCTGGGGGATAGATCCGATAAGCTCATCTTT.

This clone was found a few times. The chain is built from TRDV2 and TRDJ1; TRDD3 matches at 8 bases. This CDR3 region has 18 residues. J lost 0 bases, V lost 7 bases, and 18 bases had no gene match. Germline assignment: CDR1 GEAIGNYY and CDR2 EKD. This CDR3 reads CACDVLGAPGVYTDKLIF. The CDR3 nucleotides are TGTGCCTGCGACGTACTGGGGGCCCCGGGGGTGTACACCGATAAACTCATCTTT.

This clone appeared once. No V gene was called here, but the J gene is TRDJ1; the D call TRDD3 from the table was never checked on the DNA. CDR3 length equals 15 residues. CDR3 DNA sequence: TGTGCCACCGTCGTTAGGGGATCCAGCACCGATAAACTCATCTTT. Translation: CATVVRGSSTDKLIF.

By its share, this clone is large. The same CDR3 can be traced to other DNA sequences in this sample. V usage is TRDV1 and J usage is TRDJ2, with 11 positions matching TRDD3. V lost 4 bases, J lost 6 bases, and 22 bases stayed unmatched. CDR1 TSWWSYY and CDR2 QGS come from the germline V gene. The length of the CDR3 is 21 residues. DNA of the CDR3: TGTGCTCTTGGGGGAAAGCTACTTGCTGGGGGATACAAGCGGAAGGCAGCACAACTCTTCTTT. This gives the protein CALGGKLLAGGYKRKAAQLFF.

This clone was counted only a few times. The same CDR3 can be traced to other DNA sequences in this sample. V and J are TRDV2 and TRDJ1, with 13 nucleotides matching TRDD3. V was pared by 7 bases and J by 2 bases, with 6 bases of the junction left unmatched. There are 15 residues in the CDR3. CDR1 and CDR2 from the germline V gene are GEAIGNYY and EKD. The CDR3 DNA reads TGTGCCTGCGACGTACTGGGGGATACGACCGATAAACTCATCTTT. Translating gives CACDVLGDTTDKLIF.

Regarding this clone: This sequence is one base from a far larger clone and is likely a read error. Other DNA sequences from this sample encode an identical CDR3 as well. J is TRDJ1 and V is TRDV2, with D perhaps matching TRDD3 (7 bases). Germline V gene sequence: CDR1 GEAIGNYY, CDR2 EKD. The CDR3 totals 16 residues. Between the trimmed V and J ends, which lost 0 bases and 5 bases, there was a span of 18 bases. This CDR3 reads CACDTVGGRPTDKLIF. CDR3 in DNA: TGTGCCTGTGACACCGTTGGGGGACGTCCTACTGATAAACTCATCTTT.

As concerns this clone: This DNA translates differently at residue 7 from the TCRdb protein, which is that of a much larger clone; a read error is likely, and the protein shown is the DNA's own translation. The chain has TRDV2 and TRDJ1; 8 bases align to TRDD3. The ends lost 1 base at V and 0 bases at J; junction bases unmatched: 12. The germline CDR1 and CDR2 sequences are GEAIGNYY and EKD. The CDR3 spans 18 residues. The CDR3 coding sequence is TGTGCCTGTGACACGGTGAACTTACTGGGGGGTAACACCGATAAACTCATCTTT. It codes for CACDTVNLLGGNTDKLIF.

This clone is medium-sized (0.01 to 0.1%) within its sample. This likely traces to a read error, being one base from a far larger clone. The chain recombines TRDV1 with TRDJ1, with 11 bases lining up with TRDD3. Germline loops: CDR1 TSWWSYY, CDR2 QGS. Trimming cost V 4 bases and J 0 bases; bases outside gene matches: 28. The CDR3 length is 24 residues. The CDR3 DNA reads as TGTGCTCTTGGGGGAGGCGGCCTCCCTCTGATCTGGGGGATACTTGGGCCTTACACCGATAAACTCATCTTT. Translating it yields CALGGGGLPLIWGILGPYTDKLIF.

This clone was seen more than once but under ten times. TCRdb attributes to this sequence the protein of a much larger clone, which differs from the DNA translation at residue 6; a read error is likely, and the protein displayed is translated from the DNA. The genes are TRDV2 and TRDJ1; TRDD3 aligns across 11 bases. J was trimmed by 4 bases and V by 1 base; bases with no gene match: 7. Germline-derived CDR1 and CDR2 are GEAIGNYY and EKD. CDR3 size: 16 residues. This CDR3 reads CACDTLGDTGFDKLIF. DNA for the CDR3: TGTGCCTGTGACACGCTGGGGGATACAGGTTTCGATAAACTCATCTTT.